What follows describes a single T cell receptor (beta chain). CDR3 length: 14 residues. The V end lost 4 bases, the J end lost 7 bases, and 17 bases lay between the germline ends. The V gene's germline CDR1 is SGDLS and CDR2 YYNGEE. This specimen belongs to a study of blood T cell repertoires in COVID-19. Data came from immunoSEQ multiplex PCR; TCRdb stores just in-frame clones and leaves some out. The table includes around 280,000 clones, approximately 86% detected once. The V gene is TRBV9, the J gene TRBJ1-2; the D gene is possibly TRBD1 (5 bases). Sequenced material: peripheral blood. This clonotype was sampled from a woman aged 45-65 years who had recovered from COVID-19. For the CDR3, the DNA is TGTGCCAGCAGCCCAAGACAGTTGGAGTCTGGCTACACCTTC. This translates into CASSPRQLESGYTF.